This TCR beta chain was recorded in a study of lymphopenia after photon versus proton radiotherapy. To note about this clone: Its antigen is unknown.

The CDR3 loop spans 14 amino acids. Germline CDR1 is ENHRY and CDR2 is SYGVKD. The V and J ends lost 10 bases and 8 bases, in that order; junction bases with no gene match: 9. Produced via immunoSEQ multiplex PCR; TCRdb's table is partial and in-frame only. Among 160,000 or so clones listed, approximately 91% were seen once. General study findings and limits: After the lymphocyte nadir, photon-treated repertoires showed oligoclonal expansion, especially of CD8+ Temra cells. Under photons, naive T cells and diversity fell while effector/memory populations rose. Authors raise, but do not show, better survival with proton therapy. Post-nadir TCR diversity decline inversely tracked overall survival among those who died.

This sequence originates from a man between 45 and 60 years old with gastric cancer. The sequenced sample was peripheral blood, obtained from a patient treated with photon-based radiotherapy. The chain has TRBV10-3 and TRBJ2-3; 13 bases match TRBD2. Here the CDR3 reads CATGLAGDRGTQYF. In nucleotides, the CDR3 is TGTGCCACCGGACTAGCGGGAGATCGAGGTACGCAGTATTTT.